This T cell receptor beta chain appears in the sequencing data of a study of T cells in Graves' hyperthyroidism and ophthalmopathy. Regarding this clonotype: Its antigen remains unknown.

There were TCR beta CDR3 regions amplified from RNA transcripts. The TCR CDR3 first-round RT-PCR relied on the HTBI primer set. Each CDR3 protein gets one entry after TCRdb re-called the multiplex PCR reads with MiXCR. In the table there are about 520,000 distinct CDR3 sequences, under 25% of which are singletons. For Graves' hyperthyroidism to be stable, ophthalmopathy could not progress within 18 months. Study-level results: Blood shared most expanded thyroid clonotypes above 0.001.

This CDR3 has 12 amino acids. CDR1 and CDR2 (germline): DFQATT, SNEGSKA (reference sequence). V lost 4 bases and J lost 4, with 11 bases in between. Sequenced material: blood. The gene calls are TRBV20-1 and TRBJ2-7; D assignment may be TRBD1 or TRBD2 (6 bases each). The TCR comes from a man aged 18 to 29 with Graves' hyperthyroidism. The CDR3 loop reads CSAKRGAYEQYF. CDR3 sequence (DNA): TGCAGTGCTAAGAGGGGGGCTTACGAGCAGTACTTC.